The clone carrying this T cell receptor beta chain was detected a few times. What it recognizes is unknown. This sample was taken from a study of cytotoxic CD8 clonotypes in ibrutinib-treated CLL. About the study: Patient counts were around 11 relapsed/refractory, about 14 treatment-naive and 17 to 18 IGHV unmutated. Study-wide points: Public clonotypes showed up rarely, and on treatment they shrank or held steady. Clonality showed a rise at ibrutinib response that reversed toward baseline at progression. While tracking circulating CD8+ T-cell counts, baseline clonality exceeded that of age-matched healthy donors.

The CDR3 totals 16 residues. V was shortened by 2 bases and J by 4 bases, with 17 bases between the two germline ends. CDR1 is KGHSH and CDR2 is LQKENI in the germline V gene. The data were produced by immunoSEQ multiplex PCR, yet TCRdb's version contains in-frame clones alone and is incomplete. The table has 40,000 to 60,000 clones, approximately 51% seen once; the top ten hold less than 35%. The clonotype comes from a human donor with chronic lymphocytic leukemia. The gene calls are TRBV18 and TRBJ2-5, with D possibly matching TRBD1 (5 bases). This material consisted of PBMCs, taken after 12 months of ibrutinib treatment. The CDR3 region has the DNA TGTGCCAGCTCACCAGCGTGGCAGGCCCAGGGAGAGACCCAGTACTTC. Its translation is CASSPAWQAQGETQYF.